The clone carrying this TCR beta chain was seen just once. Produced via immunoSEQ multiplex PCR; TCRdb's table is partial and in-frame only. The data show about 39,000 clones, 68% seen once. The data stem from a study of cytotoxic CD8 clonotypes in ibrutinib-treated CLL. The sequence derives from a human donor with chronic lymphocytic leukemia. This sample comprised PBMCs, obtained at disease progression, from a patient treated with ibrutinib.

The CDR3 reads CASSPRGQWKDEQYF. Here the CDR3 DNA reads TGTGCCAGCAGCCCCCGGGGGCAATGGAAAGACGAGCAGTACTTC. The J gene is TRBJ2-7, the V gene TRBV7-3; tentatively, D is TRBD1 or TRBD2 (6 bases each). The CDR3 runs 15 residues. V was shortened by 5 bases and J by 5 bases, with 19 bases between the two germline ends. CDR1 is SGHTA and CDR2 is FQGTGA in the germline V gene.